The 10 T cell receptor beta chains in this list originate from one sample, sequenced in a study of blood T cell repertoires in COVID-19. Assay: immunoSEQ multiplex PCR; the TCRdb copy retains only in-frame clones and omits some. The table lists 250,000 to 400,000 clones, approximately 88% of them singletons, with approximately 1.8% in the top ten. The sequencing input was peripheral blood. The receptors were sampled from a woman younger than 45 with COVID-19, enrolled during active disease.

The V and J genes are TRBV23-1 and TRBJ1-1, with D perhaps TRBD1 (5 bases). TRBV23-1 is flagged as an ORF with uncertain function. Trimming took 4 bases from V and 2 from J, leaving 11 bases between them. CDR3 length: 14 residues. The CDR3 sequence: CASSRSRENTEAFF. In nucleotides, the CDR3 is TGCGCCAGCAGTCGTAGCAGGGAAAACACTGAAGCTTTCTTT.

The chain is built from TRBV9 and TRBJ2-5, with 12 bases identical to TRBD2. CDR3 length: 16 residues. The V segment lost 3 bases and the J segment 1 base; nucleotides outside the gene matches: 4. Germline CDR1 and CDR2: SGDLS and YYNGEE. The CDR3 region has the DNA TGTGCCAGCAGCGAAACTAGCGGGGGGCTCCAAGAGACCCAGTACTTC. Its protein is CASSETSGGLQETQYF.

The chain links TRBV18 to TRBJ1-2; 8 bases are shared with TRBD1. Germline assignment: CDR1 KGHSH and CDR2 LQKENI. V lost 2 bases to trimming and J lost 0 bases; unmatched junction nucleotides: 2. The CDR3 loop spans 15 amino acids. The CDR3 sequence is CASSPRQGPNYGYTF. The CDR3 nucleotides read TGTGCCAGCTCACCAAGACAGGGGCCTAACTATGGCTACACCTTC.

Worth noting for this clone: Other DNA variants within this sample encode the same CDR3. The chain has TRBV19 and TRBJ1-1; no firm D call. This CDR3 region has 14 residues. Deletions cut 1 base from V and 1 base from J, with 7 bases between. The V gene's germline CDR1 is LNHDA and CDR2 SQIVND (reference sequence). The CDR3 spells CASSIGRGNTEAFF. CDR3 bases: TGTGCCAGTAGTATAGGACGAGGGAACACTGAAGCTTTCTTT.

This clone appeared once. The chain joins TRBV7-9 to TRBJ2-1; 11 bases align to TRBD2. J lost 2 bases, V lost 8 bases, and 8 bases had no gene match. CDR1 SEHNR and CDR2 FQNEAQ come from the germline V gene (reference sequence). The CDR3 is made up of 16 amino acids. CDR3 nucleotides: TGTGCCAGCCGATTTAGCGGGGGGGCGACCTACAATGAGCAGTTCTTC. Protein: CASRFSGGATYNEQFF.

The rearrangement uses TRBV6-4 and TRBJ2-3; D uncertain. The V end was cut by 0 bases, the J end by 3 bases, with 7 bases between. The CDR3 contains 14 residues. The germline gives CDR1 MRHNA, CDR2 SNTAGT. The CDR3 nucleotides read TGTGCCAGCAGTGACTCTGGTGAGACAGATACGCAGTATTTT. It codes for CASSDSGETDTQYF.

The rearrangement joins TRBV5-5 to TRBJ2-6; a weak D match, TRBD2 (5 bases). The CDR3 contains 13 residues. Between the trimmed V and J ends, which lost 0 bases and 9 bases, there was a span of 7 bases. Germline CDR1 is SGHKS and CDR2 is YYEKEE (reference sequence). CDR3 amino acids: CASSLGRGNVLTF. In DNA form, the CDR3 reads TGTGCCAGCAGCTTGGGCCGGGGCAACGTCCTGACTTTC.

The rearrangement uses TRBV4-1 and TRBJ2-3, with D possibly matching TRBD1 (6 bases). CDR3 length equals 14 residues. The ends were cut back, 4 bases at V and 9 bases at J, with 17 bases in the middle. Per germline, CDR1 MGHRA and CDR2 YSYEKL. In DNA, the CDR3 is TGCGCCAGCAGCCGAGCCTCAGGGGTCGGGACGCAGTATTTT. Protein: CASSRASGVGTQYF.

The V and J genes are TRBV19 and TRBJ1-2, with TRBD1 as a possible D gene (6 bases). Germline assignment: CDR1 LNHDA and CDR2 SQIVND (reference sequence). This CDR3 contains 12 residues. Trimming took 4 bases from V and 6 from J, leaving 9 bases between them. The DNA of the CDR3 is TGTGCCAGTAGTACAAGACAGGATGGCTACACCTTC. This gives the protein CASSTRQDGYTF.

This chain joins TRBV30 and TRBJ1-4, with unresolved D. Between the trimmed V and J ends, which lost 7 bases and 4 bases, there was a span of 13 bases. Looked up from germline, CDR1 is GTSNPN and CDR2 is SVGIG (reference sequence). The CDR3 consists of 13 residues. In nucleotides, the CDR3 is TGTGCCTTTTCGACGGGTTTTAATGAAAAACTGTTTTTT. Translating it yields CAFSTGFNEKLFF.